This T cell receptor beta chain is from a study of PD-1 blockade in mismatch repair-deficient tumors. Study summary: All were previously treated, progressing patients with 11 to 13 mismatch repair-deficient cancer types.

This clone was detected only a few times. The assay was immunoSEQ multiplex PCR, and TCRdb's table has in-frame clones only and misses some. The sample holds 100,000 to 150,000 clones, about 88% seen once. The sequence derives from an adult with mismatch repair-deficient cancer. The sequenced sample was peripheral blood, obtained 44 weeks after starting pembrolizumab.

This CDR3 is CASSTLIGSEQYF. CDR3 nucleotides: TGTGCCAGCAGTACGCTGATCGGATCCGAGCAGTACTTC. This sequence joins TRBV6-1 and TRBJ2-7; the D is unclear. This CDR3 spans 13 amino acids. Per germline, CDR1 MNHNS and CDR2 SASEGT. V was clipped by 5 bases and J by 6 bases, with 14 bases between them.